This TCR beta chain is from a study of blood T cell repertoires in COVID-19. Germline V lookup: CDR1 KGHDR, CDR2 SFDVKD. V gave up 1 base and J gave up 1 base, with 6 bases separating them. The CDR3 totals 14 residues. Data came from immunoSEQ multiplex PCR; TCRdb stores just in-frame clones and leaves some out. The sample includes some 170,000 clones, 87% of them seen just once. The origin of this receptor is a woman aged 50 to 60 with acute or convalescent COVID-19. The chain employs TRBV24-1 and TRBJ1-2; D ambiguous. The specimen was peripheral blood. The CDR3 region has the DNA TGTGCCACCAGTGATTTCGGGGTTAACTATGGCTACACCTTC. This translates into CATSDFGVNYGYTF.